The following is a T cell receptor (beta chain) sequence with its context. Its antigen remains unidentified. The CDR3 loop spans 11 amino acids. The sample originates from a study of shared clonotypes between healthy human individuals. Each PCR replicate from the sorted subsets contained about 200 ng DNA, which is 25,000 to 30,000 T cell genomes. In the source study's methods: ImmunoSEQ yielded junction-only sequences lacking quality scores, so filtering differed. TCRdb's table, derived via immunoSEQ multiplex PCR, lists solely in-frame clones and lacks some. That table gives V, J and clone size, and the DNA gave D and trimming. The sample includes about 1.5 million clones, roughly 98% of them seen just once. Study-wide results and caveats: Unshared clonotypes carried lower generation probabilities than those common to all four donors.

The receptor's source is a young man in good health. The sequencing input was naive CD4+ T cells sorted from blood. Subset here: CD45RA+ positively selected. This chain joins TRBV21-1 and TRBJ2-1. TRBV21-1 is a pseudogene segment. In nucleotides, the CDR3 is TGTGCGCTGGGTGGTTATCATGAGCAGTTCTTC. The encoded protein is CALGGYHEQFF.